The T cell receptor (beta chain) under discussion was sequenced for a study of T-cell reconstitution after alpha-beta-depleted transplantation in children. Findings of the study overall: Some patients' high day-60 TCRbeta diversity was attributed to recipient cells surviving conditioning. Expanded clones from the graft, numbering several hundred, reportedly supplied alpha-beta T cells about two months after transplant. A year post-transplant, T-cell counts and diversity derived mostly from newly produced T cells.

Germline V gives CDR1 DFQATT, CDR2 SNEGSKA (reference sequence). V gave up 0 bases and J gave up 0 bases; unmatched junction bases: 7. CDR3 length: 18 residues. Preparation of the TCRbeta library involved a method that used unique molecular identifiers. TCRdb passed the PCR reads through MiXCR, listing each CDR3 protein once. The sample has 81,000 or so distinct CDR3 sequences; 15% are singletons. Only a few counts were recorded for this clonotype. Its matching antigen is unknown. The sequence came from a male patient between 2 and 10 years old who had a stem cell transplant for acute lymphoblastic leukemia, so the T cells may come from the graft donor. The sequencing used PBMCs, mostly from graft donor cells, collected 180 days after TCRalphabeta/CD19-depleted stem cell transplant. The chain has TRBV20-1 and TRBJ2-1; 11 bases match TRBD2. Here the CDR3 DNA reads TGCAGTGCTAGAGATGGTGGTAGCGGGAGGGCCTCCTACAATGAGCAGTTCTTC. Protein product: CSARDGGSGRASYNEQFF.